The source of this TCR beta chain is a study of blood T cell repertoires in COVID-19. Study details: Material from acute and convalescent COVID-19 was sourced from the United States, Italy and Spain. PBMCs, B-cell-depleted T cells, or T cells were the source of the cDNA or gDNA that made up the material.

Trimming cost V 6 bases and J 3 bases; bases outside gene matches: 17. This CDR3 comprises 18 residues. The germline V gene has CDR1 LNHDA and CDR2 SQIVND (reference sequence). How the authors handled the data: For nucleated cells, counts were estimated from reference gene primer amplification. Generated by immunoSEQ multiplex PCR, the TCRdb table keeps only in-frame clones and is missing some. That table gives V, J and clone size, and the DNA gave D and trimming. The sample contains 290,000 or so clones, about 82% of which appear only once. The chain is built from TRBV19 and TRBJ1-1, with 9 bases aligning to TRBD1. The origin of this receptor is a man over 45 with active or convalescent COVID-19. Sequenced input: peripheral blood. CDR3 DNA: TGTGCCAGTAGGCCCACCTCCACCCCGACAGGGGGGTACACTGAAGCTTTCTTT. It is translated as CASRPTSTPTGGYTEAFF.